The 13 T cell receptor beta chains below come from one sample, sequenced in a study of T cells in localized non-small cell lung cancer. The repertoire was sequenced with immunoSEQ multiplex PCR; TCRdb's copy has only in-frame clones and lacks some. The data hold approximately 33,000 clones, with around nine tenths observed a single time. This specimen was peripheral blood, taken before any cancer treatment. All receptors derive from a female donor older than 55 with stage I lung adenocarcinoma.

The chain uses TRBV25-1 and TRBJ2-7; 9 bases agree with TRBD1. The CDR3 is 15 amino acids. From germline, CDR1 is MGHDK and CDR2 SYGVNS. Germline trimming cut 1 base from V and 2 bases from J; bases unmatched to any gene: 3. CDR3 nucleotide sequence: TGTGCCAGCAGTGAATCGACAGGGGGACCCTACGAGCAGTACTTC. This encodes CASSESTGGPYEQYF.

The chain is built from TRBV2 and TRBJ2-5; D gene uncertain. The CDR3 runs 14 residues. The germline gives CDR1 SNHLY, CDR2 FYNNEI. V was cut by 3 bases and J by 6 bases, with 14 bases left in between. The CDR3 loop is CASSDEGRMQTQYF. The CDR3 coding sequence is TGTGCCAGCAGTGACGAAGGACGGATGCAGACCCAGTACTTC.

This CDR3 reads CASQGLRANTGELFF. The CDR3 DNA reads as TGTGCCTCTCAGGGACTTCGCGCGAACACCGGGGAGCTGTTTTTT. The chain carries TRBV10-3 and TRBJ2-2; tentatively, D is TRBD2 (6 bases). Trimming left V 11 bases short and J 0 bases short, with 16 bases between. CDR1 is ENHRY and CDR2 is SYGVKD in the germline V gene. This CDR3 is 15 amino acids long.

V and J are TRBV27 and TRBJ1-6, with a possible D match to TRBD1 (5 bases). V was clipped by 10 bases and J by 7 bases, with 17 bases between them. This CDR3 has 14 residues. Germline lookup yields CDR1 MNHEY and CDR2 SMNVEV (reference sequence). The CDR3 DNA follows: TGTGCCACCCGAAGACAGACGGGGAATTCACCCCTCCACTTT. Translation: CATRRQTGNSPLHF.

The V gene is TRBV5-1, the J gene TRBJ2-6; 9 positions match TRBD1. The CDR3 has 15 residues. Germline V gene data show CDR1 as SGHRS and CDR2 as YFSETQ. J gave up 4 bases and V 5 bases, and 4 bases lay outside the gene matches. The CDR3 is CASRQGATGANVLTF. The CDR3 DNA reads TGCGCCAGCAGACAGGGGGCGACCGGGGCCAACGTCCTGACTTTC.

This clone was found once. This rearrangement joins TRBV15 to TRBJ1-1; D remains unclear. This CDR3 is built from 17 residues. The V end was cut by 3 bases, the J end by 1 base, with 18 bases between. Germline V gene data show CDR1 as LNHNV and CDR2 as YYDKDF (reference sequence). As DNA, the CDR3 is TGTGCCACCAGCAGGGAGCGACTCTCGGTGGGGAACACTGAAGCTTTCTTT. It specifies CATSRERLSVGNTEAFF.

This clone was observed a handful of times. The chain is built from TRBV14 and TRBJ2-3; 8 bases are a match to TRBD1. Looked up from germline, CDR1 is SGHDN and CDR2 is FVKESK. The CDR3 has 14 amino acids. J gave up 2 bases and V 4 bases, and 2 bases lay outside the gene matches. CDR3 protein: CASSRQGNTDTQYF. The CDR3 DNA reads TGTGCCAGCAGCCGACAGGGGAACACAGATACGCAGTATTTT.

The V and J genes are TRBV5-1 and TRBJ2-1, with TRBD2 matching over 9 bases. Germline assignment: CDR1 SGHRS and CDR2 YFSETQ. The length of the CDR3 is 15 residues. Trimming cost V 4 bases and J 8 bases; bases outside gene matches: 10. CDR3 DNA sequence: TGCGCCAGCAGCCAAGCTAGCGGGGATTATGATGAGCAGTTCTTC. This sequence encodes CASSQASGDYDEQFF.

This chain joins TRBV5-5 and TRBJ2-3; tentative D call: TRBD1 (6 bases). Germline V lookup: CDR1 SGHKS, CDR2 YYEKEE (reference sequence). The V end lost 0 bases, the J end lost 0 bases, and 8 bases lay between the germline ends. This CDR3 contains 15 residues. In DNA form, the CDR3 reads TGTGCCAGCAGCTTGGCAGGGGATAGCACAGATACGCAGTATTTT. Encoded protein: CASSLAGDSTDTQYF.

The chain recombines TRBV19 with TRBJ1-5, with D uncertain. Trimming stripped 4 bases from V and 0 bases from J, with 7 bases between. The germline V gene encodes CDR1 LNHDA and CDR2 SQIVND (reference sequence). The CDR3 has 14 amino acids. The CDR3 DNA reads TGTGCCAGTAGTACTTGGTATAGCAATCAGCCCCAGCATTTT. Its protein product is CASSTWYSNQPQHF.

The genes are TRBV29-1 and TRBJ2-1; TRBD2 matches at 9 bases. Germline V lookup: CDR1 SQVTM, CDR2 ANQGSEA. Trimming at V came to 6 bases and at J to 0 bases, leaving 9 bases not matched to a gene. The CDR3 runs 16 residues. The CDR3 DNA follows: TGCAGCGTCTCACGGGGACTAGCCAGCTCCTACAATGAGCAGTTCTTC. The encoded protein is CSVSRGLASSYNEQFF.

The chain links TRBV6-5 to TRBJ1-1; D is perhaps TRBD1 (5 bases). V was cut by 4 bases and J by 0 bases, with 12 bases left in between. The CDR3 runs to 15 residues. Germline V gene data show CDR1 as MNHEY and CDR2 as SVGAGI. The CDR3 region has the DNA TGTGCCAGCAGTTCCTTCACAGGAATGAACACTGAAGCTTTCTTT. Protein: CASSSFTGMNTEAFF.

V and J are TRBV6-1 and TRBJ2-7; TRBD1 agrees at 8 bases. V was pared by 4 bases and J by 1 base, with 15 bases of the junction left unmatched. There are 18 residues in the CDR3. In germline, CDR1 is MNHNS, CDR2 SASEGT. CDR3 nucleotides: TGTGCCAGCAGTGGGCAAAACGCCGCCAGGGGGCTTTCCTACGAGCAGTACTTC. Residues: CASSGQNAARGLSYEQYF.